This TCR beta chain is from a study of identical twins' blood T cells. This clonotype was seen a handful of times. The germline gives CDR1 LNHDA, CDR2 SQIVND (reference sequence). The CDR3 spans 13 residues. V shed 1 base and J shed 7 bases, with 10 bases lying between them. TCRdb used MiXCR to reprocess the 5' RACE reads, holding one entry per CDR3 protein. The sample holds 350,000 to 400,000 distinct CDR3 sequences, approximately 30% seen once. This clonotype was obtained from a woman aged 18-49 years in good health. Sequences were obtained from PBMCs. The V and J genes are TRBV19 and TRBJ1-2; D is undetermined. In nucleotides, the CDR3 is TGTGCCAGTAGTATAGTGATGAGCAGTGGCTACACCTTC. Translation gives CASSIVMSSGYTF.